The 10 T cell receptor beta chains listed next were all sequenced from one sample in a study of CD8 T cells in ankylosing spondylitis. Study findings and constraints: Roughly eight highly homologous variants made up a TCR beta motif that seemed to typify ankylosing spondylitis blood.

These receptors' antigens are unknown. MiXCR, run by TCRdb on the 5' RACE reads, gives a single entry per CDR3 protein. The sample lists roughly 700,000 distinct CDR3 sequences; around 17% were seen once. Sequenced: blood, either unsorted or a sorted T cell fraction (not recorded which). The source is a male donor with ankylosing spondylitis.

The chain uses TRBV7-2 and TRBJ2-7; a weak D match, TRBD2 (7 bases). V gave up 5 bases and J gave up 7 bases, with 18 bases separating them. Germline lookup yields CDR1 SGHTA and CDR2 FQGNSA. The CDR3 totals 14 residues. The CDR3 nucleotides read TGTGCCAGCAGCCCGGTAGGGGGGGCGGGGGAGCAGTACTTC. As protein: CASSPVGGAGEQYF. Using reference TRBV7-2 and TRBJ2-7 for the parts outside the CDR3, the full variable domain is GAGVSQSPSNKVTEKGKDVELRCDPISGHTALYWYRQSLGQGLEFLIYFQGNSAPDKSGLPSDRFSAERTGGSVSTLTIQRTQQEDSAVYLCASSPVGGAGEQYFGPGTRLTVT.

In its sample, this clonotype was seen a few times. V is TRBV27 and J is TRBJ1-4; possibly TRBD1 for D (6 bases). Germline V gene lookup returns CDR1 MNHEY and CDR2 SMNVEV (reference sequence). V lost 3 bases and J lost 3, with 8 bases in between. CDR3 length equals 14 residues. In nucleotides, the CDR3 is TGTGCCAGCAGTTTTGGGGGGCCTAATGAAAAACTGTTTTTT. As protein: CASSFGGPNEKLFF.

The chain joins TRBV4-1 to TRBJ1-1; weak D call: TRBD1 (6 bases). The CDR3 is made up of 14 amino acids. Germline V gene lookup returns CDR1 MGHRA and CDR2 YSYEKL. V was pared by 0 bases and J by 8 bases, with 13 bases between. In nucleotides, the CDR3 is TGCGCCAGCAGCCAAGAGTCAGGGGCTGGAGAAGCTTTCTTT. Translated, it gives CASSQESGAGEAFF.

This clonotype was found a few times. Here the CDR3 reads CASSFTGGTNYGYTF. In nucleotides, the CDR3 is TGTGCCAGCAGTTTCACTGGCGGCACTAACTATGGCTACACCTTC. J is TRBJ1-2 and V is TRBV12-3 or TRBV12-4, with D uncertain. The CDR3 is 15 residues long. Trimming stripped 3 bases from V and 0 bases from J, with 11 bases between.

V and J are TRBV5-5 and TRBJ2-1; TRBD1 matches 7 bases. The CDR3 is 14 residues long. J lost 6 bases, V lost 2 bases, and 5 bases had no gene match. CDR1 is SGHKS and CDR2 is YYEKEE in the germline V gene (reference sequence). CDR3 loop: CASSFPGTANEQFF. DNA for the CDR3: TGTGCCAGCAGCTTTCCCGGGACAGCCAATGAGCAGTTCTTC.

CDR3 sequence reads: CASSPQLGANSPLHF. CDR3 coding DNA: TGTGCCAGCAGTCCCCAACTTGGTGCGAATTCACCCCTCCACTTT. The V call is TRBV12-3 or TRBV12-4, the J call TRBJ1-6; D remains ambiguous. Trimming removed 5 bases from V and 7 bases from J, with 15 bases in between. This CDR3 comprises 15 residues.

The V and J genes are TRBV7-9 and TRBJ2-3; unclear D gene. The V and J ends lost 4 bases and 1 base respectively, with 12 bases between them. Germline lookup yields CDR1 SEHNR and CDR2 FQNEAQ (reference sequence). This CDR3 region has 15 residues. The chain's CDR3 is CASSSFFGGTDTQYF. In DNA form, the CDR3 reads TGTGCCAGCAGCTCCTTCTTTGGGGGCACAGATACGCAGTATTTT.

This clonotype turned up a few times. The chain recombines TRBV29-1 with TRBJ2-1, with 8 nucleotides matching TRBD1. The germline gives CDR1 SQVTM, CDR2 ANQGSEA. The V segment lost 0 bases and the J segment 10 bases; nucleotides outside the gene matches: 5. The CDR3 length is 13 residues. CDR3 nucleotides: TGCAGCGTTGAAGACGGGACAGGCAACGAGCAGTTCTTC. Its protein product is CSVEDGTGNEQFF.

There are a few counts of this clonotype. The genes are TRBV12-3 or TRBV12-4 and TRBJ2-7; D gene ambiguous. Trimming took off 5 bases at V and 1 base at J, with 12 bases between the two ends. There are 14 residues in the CDR3. CDR3 in amino acids: CASSHDHISYEQYF. The CDR3 coding sequence is TGTGCCAGCAGTCATGACCACATTTCCTACGAGCAGTACTTC.

CDR3 bases: TGTGCCAGCAGCACCTTAGCCAGGTCCTACGAGCAGTACTTC. Protein product: CASSTLARSYEQYF. The V gene is TRBV21-1, the J gene TRBJ2-7. TRBV21-1 is flagged as a pseudogene. The CDR3 has 14 amino acids.